The entry that follows covers one T cell receptor beta chain sequence. This sample is drawn from a study of T cell changes during pregnancy in multiple sclerosis. TCRdb's table, derived via immunoSEQ multiplex PCR, lists solely in-frame clones and lacks some. In the table there are approximately 100,000 clones, 85% to 95% of which are singletons. CDR1 SGHTA and CDR2 FQGNSA come from the germline V gene. The CDR3 covers 17 residues. V dropped 2 bases and J dropped 2; count of bases not matched to a gene: 9. The TCR was taken from a female donor with multiple sclerosis, enrolled in a pregnancy study. The sample consisted of peripheral blood, taken after pregnancy. J is TRBJ2-3 and V is TRBV7-2; 8 nucleotides align to TRBD2. CDR3 region: CASSLLAGAGVTDTQYF. The CDR3 DNA is TGTGCCAGCAGCTTATTAGCAGGAGCGGGGGTCACAGATACGCAGTATTTT.